This T cell receptor beta chain appears in the sequencing data of a study of OX40 agonist ivuxolimab in advanced cancers. Study-level information: Dose-escalation patients were diagnosed with hepatocellular carcinoma, melanoma, renal cell cancer or head and neck cancer. Study-level results: Still undetermined is the antigen specificity of the expanded peripheral T cells. Circulating CD4+ and CD8+ T cells showed clonal expansion by week 6 at 0.1 to 3.0 mg/kg.

In regard to this clone: Its antigen remains unidentified.

The method was immunoSEQ multiplex PCR; TCRdb's version includes in-frame clones alone and lacks a portion of them. The profile shows over 100,000 clones, 80% to 90% of them singletons. Drawing of blood for sampling happened at baseline, at cycle 4 day 1, and at cycle 7 day 1. The receptor was derived from an adult with an advanced solid tumor such as melanoma, head and neck, liver or kidney cancer. Sequences were derived from CD4+ or CD8+ T cells sorted from blood, sampled in a trial of the OX40 agonist ivuxolimab.

CDR3 sequence: CASRPSVPGTDTQYF. DNA for the CDR3: TGTGCCAGCAGGCCCTCAGTACCCGGCACAGATACGCAGTATTTT. The chain is built from TRBV28 and TRBJ2-3; D call uncertain. Trimming left V 6 bases short and J 1 base short, with 14 bases between. The CDR3 loop spans 15 amino acids. Germline-derived CDR1 and CDR2 are MDHEN and SYDVKM.